This T cell receptor (beta chain) was recorded in a study of T cell clonotyping in hematopoietic cell transplantation (dated by TCRdb to the early 2020s). Notes on the research overall: Recipient samples taken before transplant were collected after cytoreduction. The study collected 130 to 150 blood samples from 35 consecutive transplant recipients and their related donors. Patient recruitment ran from late 2015 to January 2017, and follow-up continued until late 2020 or death.

What the authors observed across the whole study: Recipient repertoires showed only a small fraction of overlap with donor repertoires, and over 95% appeared de novo at the given depth. Inverse Simpson Index values from donors and from recipients before transplant predicted broader TCR repertoire diversity after transplant. Recipient TCR diversity fell after transplant, with pathologically expanded clonotypes rising progressively from day 30 to day 180. The sample size was limited, and CD4 and CD8 repertoire contributions could not be separated because cells were not sorted.

The sample's time point label, decoded: recipient sample about 28 days before transplant, after cytoreduction. Recipient blood was collected about 28 days before transplant and at days 30, 100 and 180 after transplant. Using Nuclei Lysis Solution, genomic DNA was extracted from unfractionated peripheral blood mononuclear cells that were either fresh or cryopreserved. The immunoSEQ assay, a bias-controlled multiplex PCR using V- and J-specific primers, was used to amplify TCR beta CDR3 regions from genomic DNA. In a second PCR step, a proprietary barcode and Illumina adapter sequences were attached to the CDR3 amplicons. An Illumina MiSeq instrument was used for sequencing of the CDR3 libraries. The study's own analysis went as follows. immunoSEQ Analyzer 3.0 was used for export and quality control, with R Bioconductor and Immunarch used for downstream analyses. Repertoire metrics were calculated using only productive rearrangements within the normalized downsampled data set. In the normalized cohort, a clonotype counted as pathologically expanded if the clonotype was larger than 5 templates. The Inverse Simpson Index was used to measure repertoire diversity. To capture all clonotypes, the CMV-specificity analyses were run on the non-normalized data set. TCRdb mirrors the immuneACCESS table, restricted to in-frame sequences. Some clones are absent from its copies; in checked studies, under half trace to an unresolved V gene, and the reason for the others is unknown. That table gives V, J and clone size, and the DNA gave D and trimming. This sample is represented by roughly 46,000 clones; about four fifths of them were singletons. The leading ten clones occupy around 5.3% of the sample.

The germline ends are 16 bases apart after V is trimmed by 4 bases and J by 1 base. CDR1 LGHNA and CDR2 YNFKEQ are derived from the germline V gene. The CDR3 starts with the cysteine, ends with the phenylalanine, and has 16 residues. The entry retains the CDR3 DNA only, 48 bases that are in frame from base 1. With respect to this clone: Its antigen remains unidentified. Qualities for individual bases were not recorded, and no much larger clone is one base off.

The clonotype comes from a man aged 55-75 years with myelodysplastic syndrome. Some clones in this sample may be carry-over from other donors' samples. The chain employs TRBV4-2 and TRBJ2-5; the D call is tentative, TRBD1 or TRBD2, as each matches 6 bases. Sequences were derived from peripheral blood mononuclear cells, sampled before stem cell transplant. The CDR3 protein sequence reads: CASSPRGGTLQETQYF. The DNA sequence is as follows: TGTGCCAGCAGCCCCAGAGGGGGGACTCTCCAAGAGACCCAGTACTTC.